This T cell receptor beta chain originates from a study of blood T cell repertoires in COVID-19. About the study: Spain, Italy and the United States supplied samples that represented acute and convalescent COVID-19.

The CDR3 loop spans 13 amino acids. The V end was cut by 5 bases, the J end by 5 bases, with 13 bases between. Germline assignment: CDR1 SQVTM and CDR2 ANQGSEA. The assay was immunoSEQ multiplex PCR, and TCRdb's table has in-frame clones only and misses some. This sample yields about 38,000 clones, of which less than 80% are seen a single time; more than 9% belongs to the top ten. Sequencing used peripheral blood. The origin of this receptor is a man between 65 and 85 years old with COVID-19, enrolled during active disease. The chain couples TRBV29-1 to TRBJ2-1, with a possible D match to TRBD2 (5 bases). For the CDR3, the DNA is TGCAGCGTTAGAGGGCTCAACCACAATGAGCAGTTCTTC. This codes for CSVRGLNHNEQFF.